This entry concerns a single TCR beta chain. As yet, its antigen is unknown. The study ran its PCR with 60 Vbeta and 13 Jbeta primers. As processed by the authors: Some 11 million of the 60 million to 80 million unique TCR beta chains counted in a later analysis were shared. Using immunoSEQ multiplex PCR, the repertoire was profiled, and TCRdb retains in-frame clones only, with some absent. The D gene and trimming were derived from the DNA, and the V and J assignments and clone size from that table. The sample lists 200,000 to 250,000 clones; more than 60% were seen once. The entry originates in a study of cytomegalovirus exposure and HLA in healthy donors. Findings of the study overall: Specific recognition of CMV antigens was confirmed in vitro for a few chains (all CMV-associated).

Donors consisted of healthy bone marrow donors. V was clipped by 4 bases and J by 8 bases, with 12 bases between them. In germline, CDR1 is MNHEY, CDR2 SVGAGI. The CDR3 runs to 13 residues. The chain links TRBV6-5 to TRBJ2-1, with unresolved D. The TCR originated in a woman between 25 and 40 years old in good health and CMV-seronegative. The sample taken for sequencing was PBMCs. In nucleotides, the CDR3 is TGTGCCAGCAGTTCACCCATTACAGATGAGCAGTTCTTC. This gives the protein CASSSPITDEQFF.